The 4 T cell receptor beta chains presented below share a single source sample, sequenced in a study of cytomegalovirus exposure and HLA in healthy donors. The method was immunoSEQ multiplex PCR; TCRdb's version includes in-frame clones alone and lacks a portion of them. The repertoire holds about 150,000 clones, with 85% to 90% as singletons. The specimen was PBMCs. These receptors all stem from a woman aged 18-29 years in good health and CMV-seropositive.

This clone was observed a single time. The germline gene is not matched at one end of the junction; a read error may be the cause. The chain uses TRBV29-1 and TRBJ2-3; unclear D gene. This CDR3 has 12 residues. The germline CDR1 and CDR2 sequences are SQVTM and ANQGSEA. Here the CDR3 DNA reads TGCAGCGTTGAGGTTAGCAGAGATACGCAGTATTTT. Translation: CSVEVSRDTQYF.

This clone was picked up one time. The V call is TRBV7-9, the J call TRBJ2-7; 12 positions match TRBD2. With V trimmed by 3 bases and J by 6 bases, 6 bases remained unmatched. The CDR3 has 15 amino acids. In germline, CDR1 is SEHNR, CDR2 FQNEAQ (reference sequence). The CDR3 protein is CASSFGTSGPLEQYF. In DNA form, the CDR3 reads TGTGCCAGCAGCTTCGGGACTAGCGGGCCTCTCGAGCAGTACTTC.

Of note for this clone: The identical CDR3 is also encoded by other nucleotide sequences in the sample. The rearrangement links TRBV5-1 to TRBJ2-3; D remains unclear. The CDR3 runs 16 residues. V lost 0 bases to trimming and J lost 1 base, with 12 bases between them. Germline V gene lookup returns CDR1 SGHRS and CDR2 YFSETQ. This chain's CDR3 is CASSLEQLARTDTQYF. CDR3 in DNA: TGCGCCAGCAGCTTGGAACAGCTCGCCCGCACAGATACGCAGTATTTT.

The V and J genes are TRBV6-4 and TRBJ2-3, with 10 bases fitting TRBD2. Germline-derived CDR1 and CDR2 are MRHNA and SNTAGT. The V segment lost 1 base and the J segment 10 bases; nucleotides outside the gene matches: 14. The CDR3 covers 17 residues. CDR3 nucleotide sequence: TGTGCCAGCAGTGACTTGGCTAGCGGGGGTCTAAAGGTCTCGCAGTATTTT. Its protein is CASSDLASGGLKVSQYF.